Listed below are T cell receptor beta chains from one sample, sequenced in a study of Ad26.COV2.S vaccination and SARS-CoV-2 variants. Assay: immunoSEQ multiplex PCR; the TCRdb copy retains only in-frame clones and omits some. The sample lists more than 300,000 clones, approximately 86% occurring once. Sequenced here: peripheral blood, sampled in a trial of Ad26.COV2.S vaccine versus placebo. The receptors here all came from a person aged 18 to 65 who received the Ad26.COV2.S COVID-19 vaccine or a placebo. Each CDR3 is given with its conserved first and last residue. A D gene is named only where the DNA matches it firmly. Only some rows state a clone size, as once, few, many or a class for expanded clones.

clone_size j_call v_call d_call cdr3_nt cdr3_aa
NA TRBJ1-5 TRBV24-1 NA TGTGCCACCGGGCAGGGCAGTAGCAATCAGCCCCAGCATTTT CATGQGSSNQPQHF
NA TRBJ2-7 TRBV7-2 TRBD1 TGTGCCAGCAGCTCTAGGAGGGGCAGGGGGCCTCAGTTCTCCTACGAGCAGTACTTC CASSSRRGRGPQFSYEQYF
NA TRBJ2-7 TRBV18 NA TGTGCCAGCTCAACGAGGGAAGAGTCCTACGAGCAGTACTTC CASSTREESYEQYF
NA TRBJ2-7 TRBV6-5 TRBD1 TGTGCCAGCAGCGCCGGGACAGGTGGCTACGAGCAGTACTTC CASSAGTGGYEQYF
NA TRBJ2-1 TRBV7-2 NA TGTGCCAGCAGCTTAAAAGGGACCAGCACCTACAATGAGCAGTTCTTC CASSLKGTSTYNEQFF
NA TRBJ1-5 TRBV11-2 TRBD1 TGTGCCAGCAGCTTAGAAGGGACAGGGGGCCAGCCCCAGCATTTT CASSLEGTGGQPQHF
NA TRBJ2-7 TRBV14 NA TGTGCCAGCAGCCTGGGACCCTTCTACGAGCAGTACTTC CASSLGPFYEQYF
NA TRBJ2-7 TRBV10-3 TRBD2 TGTGCCATCAGTCTTGGGACTAGCGGAAATTACGAGCAGTACTTC CAISLGTSGNYEQYF
NA TRBJ2-7 TRBV29-1 NA TGCAGCGTTCGGGAGATAAGCCCCTACGAGCAGTACTTC CSVREISPYEQYF
few TRBJ2-1 TRBV29-1 TRBD2 TGCAGCGTTGAGAGGACTAGCGGGGGCTACAATGAGCAGTTCTTC CSVERTSGGYNEQFF
NA TRBJ2-5 TRBV19 NA TGTGCCAGTAGTATGGGGTTCTTGGGGCAAGAGACCCAGTACTTC CASSMGFLGQETQYF
NA TRBJ1-2 TRBV28 NA TGTGCCACCCTGGGGGAGTTTTCCTATGGCTACACCTTC CATLGEFSYGYTF
NA TRBJ2-5 TRBV29-1 TRBD2 TGCAGCGTTGAATTAGCGGGAGCGGCGACCCAGTACTTC CSVELAGAATQYF
NA TRBJ1-6 TRBV25-1 TRBD1 TGTGCCAGCAGTAAAACCCGACAGGGTTGGAATTCACCCCTCCACTTT CASSKTRQGWNSPLHF
NA TRBJ2-1 TRBV3-1/TRBV3-2 TRBD2 TGTGCCAGCAGCGAGGGACTAGCGGGGGGGCCAGTTGAGCAGTTCTTC CASSEGLAGGPVEQFF
NA TRBJ2-7 TRBV3-1/TRBV3-2 NA TGTGCCAGCAGCCAAGATTACGGGAACGAGCAGTACTTC CASSQDYGNEQYF
NA TRBJ1-1 TRBV7-2 NA TGTGCCAGCAGCTTTGATTTAGAAGTTGAAGCTTTCTTT CASSFDLEVEAFF
NA TRBJ1-1 TRBV6-5 NA TGTGCCAGCAGTTACGGGGCAGGGATGAACACTGAAGCTTTCTTT CASSYGAGMNTEAFF
NA TRBJ2-4 TRBV7-2 NA TGTGCCAGCAGCTTAGTGGCCGGGGTTTTGGGGTCCAAAAACATTCAGTACTTC CASSLVAGVLGSKNIQYF
NA TRBJ2-2 TRBV5-1 TRBD1 TGCGCCAGCAGGCGACAGGGGGCGGCCGGGGAGCTGTTTTTT CASRRQGAAGELFF
NA TRBJ2-3 TRBV5-1 NA TGCGCCAGCAGCTTGGGCGGCTTTCCCCAAGATACGCAGTATTTT CASSLGGFPQDTQYF
NA TRBJ2-4 TRBV4-3 NA TGCGCCAGCAGCCAGAGGGGTGCGACGAACATTCAGTACTTC CASSQRGATNIQYF
NA TRBJ1-2 TRBV4-3 NA TGCGCCAGCAGCCAAGATGACCCCGGGAGAGAAAACTATGGCTACACCTTC CASSQDDPGRENYGYTF
NA TRBJ1-3 TRBV14 NA TGTGCCAGCAGCCTGGGATTTCCGGGACGGAGCTCTGGAAACACCATATATTTT CASSLGFPGRSSGNTIYF
NA TRBJ2-5 TRBV7-2 NA TGTGCCAGCAGCTTAAGTGTCTCCCAAGAGACCCAGTACTTC CASSLSVSQETQYF
NA TRBJ2-1 TRBV5-1 TRBD1 TGCGCCAGCAGCTCCGCGGGACAGGGCTACAATGAGCAGTTCTTC CASSSAGQGYNEQFF
NA TRBJ2-1 TRBV11-2 NA TGTGCCAGCAGCTGGGGGTTGAGTAATGAGCAGTTCTTC CASSWGLSNEQFF
NA TRBJ1-3 TRBV6-2/TRBV6-3 NA TGTGCCAGCAGTTACGACGGCATATTCTCTGGAAACACCATATATTTT CASSYDGIFSGNTIYF
NA TRBJ1-4 TRBV30 NA TGTGCCTGGAGTGCCCGGGTGGGAAAACTGTTTTTT CAWSARVGKLFF
NA TRBJ2-7 TRBV3-1/TRBV3-2 NA TGTGCCAGCAGCCGCCTACTAGAGTACGAGCAGTACTTC CASSRLLEYEQYF
NA TRBJ1-5 TRBV28 NA TGTGCCAGCAATCGGGGCAATCAGCCCCAGCATTTT CASNRGNQPQHF
few TRBJ1-3 TRBV28 NA TGTGCCAGCAGTTTCCTCCAGGGTAGGGGAAACACCATATATTTT CASSFLQGRGNTIYF